This TCR beta chain was captured in a study of T cells in Graves' hyperthyroidism and ophthalmopathy. Study conclusions and caveats: Most clonotypes that expanded in the thyroid above 0.001 also showed up in blood.

Amplified regions were TCR beta CDR3 sequences from RNA transcripts. A set of HTBI primers served as the primers for a first-round RT-PCR of the TCR CDR3. MiXCR was run by TCRdb on the multiplex PCR reads, yielding one entry per CDR3 protein. The repertoire consists of 450,000 to 600,000 distinct CDR3 sequences, with approximately 14% occurring once and the leading ten covering around 14%. The table lists this clonotype with a count of one. Its antigen remains unknown. This clonotype was obtained from a woman between 35 and 50 years old with Graves' hyperthyroidism. The sample taken for sequencing was blood.

In DNA form, the CDR3 reads TGTGCCAGCAGTTACCCCCCCGGACAGGGGGCACCTTATAGCAATCAGCCCCAGCATTTT. Its translation is CASSYPPGQGAPYSNQPQHF. The V gene is TRBV6-5, the J gene TRBJ1-5, with 11 bases matching TRBD1. In germline, CDR1 is MNHEY, CDR2 SVGAGI. With V trimmed by 2 bases and J by 0 bases, 12 bases remained unmatched. The CDR3 sequence is 20 residues long.